This TCR beta chain was recovered during a study of cytomegalovirus exposure and HLA in healthy donors. Points on this clone: The antigen remains undetermined.

Vbeta (60) and Jbeta (13) primers were used in the PCR. Libraries were prepared by immunoSEQ multiplex PCR; TCRdb keeps only in-frame clonotypes and omits some of them. The table has more than 150,000 clones, approximately 88% seen once; the top ten hold about 1.4%. V shed 4 bases and J 0 bases; nucleotides not matched to a gene: 1. The CDR3 runs to 15 residues. The germline V gene encodes CDR1 MNHNS and CDR2 SASEGT. General observations from the study: Later analysis revealed greater clonal expansion in HLA-associated TCR beta chains than in equally common others.

Material: PBMCs. The clonotype comes from a woman younger than 30 in good health and CMV-seronegative. The V call is TRBV6-1, the J call TRBJ2-1; 9 bases fit TRBD2. In DNA form, the CDR3 reads TGTGCCAGCAGTGCTAGCGGGGCCTCCTACAATGAGCAGTTCTTC. It translates to CASSASGASYNEQFF.